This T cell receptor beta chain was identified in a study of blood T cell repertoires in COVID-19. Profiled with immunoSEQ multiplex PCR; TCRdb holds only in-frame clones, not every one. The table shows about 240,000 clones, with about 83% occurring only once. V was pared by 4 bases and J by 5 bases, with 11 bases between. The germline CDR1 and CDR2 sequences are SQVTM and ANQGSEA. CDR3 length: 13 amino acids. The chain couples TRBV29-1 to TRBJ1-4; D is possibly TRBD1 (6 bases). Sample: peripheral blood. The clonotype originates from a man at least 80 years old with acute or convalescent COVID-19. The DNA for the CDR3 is TGCAGCGTTGGACAGGCCCTCAATGAAAAACTGTTTTTT. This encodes CSVGQALNEKLFF.